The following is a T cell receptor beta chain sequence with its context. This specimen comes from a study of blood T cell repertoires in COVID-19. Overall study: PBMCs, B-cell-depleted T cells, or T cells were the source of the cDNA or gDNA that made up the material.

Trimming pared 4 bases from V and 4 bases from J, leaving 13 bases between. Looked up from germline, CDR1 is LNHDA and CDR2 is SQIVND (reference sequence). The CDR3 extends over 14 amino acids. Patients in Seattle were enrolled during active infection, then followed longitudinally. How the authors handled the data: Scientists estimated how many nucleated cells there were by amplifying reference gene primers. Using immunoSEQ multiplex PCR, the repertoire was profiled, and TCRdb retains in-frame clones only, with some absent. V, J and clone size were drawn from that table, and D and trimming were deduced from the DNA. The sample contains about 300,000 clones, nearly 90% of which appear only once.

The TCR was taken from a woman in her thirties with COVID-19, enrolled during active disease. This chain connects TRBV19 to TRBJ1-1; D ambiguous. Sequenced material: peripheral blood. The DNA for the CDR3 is TGTGCCAGTAGTACACTACTACGAGGCACTGAAGCTTTCTTT. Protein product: CASSTLLRGTEAFF. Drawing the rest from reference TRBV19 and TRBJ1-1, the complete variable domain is DGGITQSPKYLFRKEGQNVTLSCEQNLNHDAMYWYRQDPGQGLRLIYYSQIVNDFQKGDIAEGYSVSREKKESFPLTVTSAQKNPTAFYLCASSTLLRGTEAFFGQGTRLTVV.